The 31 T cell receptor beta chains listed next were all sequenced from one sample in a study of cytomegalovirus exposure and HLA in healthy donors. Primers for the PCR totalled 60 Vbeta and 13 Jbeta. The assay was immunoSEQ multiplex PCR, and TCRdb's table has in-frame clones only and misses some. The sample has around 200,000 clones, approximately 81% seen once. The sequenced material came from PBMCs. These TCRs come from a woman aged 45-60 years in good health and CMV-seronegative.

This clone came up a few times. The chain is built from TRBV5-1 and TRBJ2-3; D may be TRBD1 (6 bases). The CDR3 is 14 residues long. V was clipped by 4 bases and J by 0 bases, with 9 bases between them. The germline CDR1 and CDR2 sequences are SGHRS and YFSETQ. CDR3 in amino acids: CASSIGQSTDTQYF. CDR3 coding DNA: TGCGCCAGCAGCATCGGACAGAGCACAGATACGCAGTATTTT.

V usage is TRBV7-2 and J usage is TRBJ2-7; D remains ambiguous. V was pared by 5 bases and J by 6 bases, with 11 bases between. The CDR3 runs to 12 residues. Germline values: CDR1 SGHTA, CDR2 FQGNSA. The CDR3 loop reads CASSPPRPEQYF. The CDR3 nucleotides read TGTGCCAGCAGCCCCCCTAGGCCCGAGCAGTACTTC. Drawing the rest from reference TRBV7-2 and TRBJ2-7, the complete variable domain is GAGVSQSPSNKVTEKGKDVELRCDPISGHTALYWYRQSLGQGLEFLIYFQGNSAPDKSGLPSDRFSAERTGGSVSTLTIQRTQQEDSAVYLCASSPPRPEQYFGPGTRLTVT.

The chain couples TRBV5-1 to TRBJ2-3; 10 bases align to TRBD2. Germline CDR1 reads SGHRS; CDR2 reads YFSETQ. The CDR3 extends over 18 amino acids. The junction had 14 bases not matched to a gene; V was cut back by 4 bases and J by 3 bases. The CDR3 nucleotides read TGCGCCAGCAGCCCTCCACCCAACTTAGCGGGGGGAACAGATACGCAGTATTTT. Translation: CASSPPPNLAGGTDTQYF.

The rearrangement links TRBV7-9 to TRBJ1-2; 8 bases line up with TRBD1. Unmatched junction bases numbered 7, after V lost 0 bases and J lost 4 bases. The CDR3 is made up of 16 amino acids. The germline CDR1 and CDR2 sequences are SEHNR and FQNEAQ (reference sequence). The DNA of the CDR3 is TGTGCCAGCAGCTTAGCGTCTGCAGGGGGCTTCTATGGCTACACCTTC. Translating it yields CASSLASAGGFYGYTF.

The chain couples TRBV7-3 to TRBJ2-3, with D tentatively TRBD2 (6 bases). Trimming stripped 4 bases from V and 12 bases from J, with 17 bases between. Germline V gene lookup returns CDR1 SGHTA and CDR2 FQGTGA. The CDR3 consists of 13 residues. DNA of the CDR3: TGTGCCAGCAGCTCAAACACCGGGACTGAACAGTATTTT. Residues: CASSSNTGTEQYF.

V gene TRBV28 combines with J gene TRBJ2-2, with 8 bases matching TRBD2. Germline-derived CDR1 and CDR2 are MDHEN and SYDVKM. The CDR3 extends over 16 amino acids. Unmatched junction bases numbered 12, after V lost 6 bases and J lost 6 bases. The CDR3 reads CASSQNVGGGSGELFF. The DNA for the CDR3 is TGTGCCAGCAGCCAAAACGTCGGGGGGGGGTCCGGGGAGCTGTTTTTT.

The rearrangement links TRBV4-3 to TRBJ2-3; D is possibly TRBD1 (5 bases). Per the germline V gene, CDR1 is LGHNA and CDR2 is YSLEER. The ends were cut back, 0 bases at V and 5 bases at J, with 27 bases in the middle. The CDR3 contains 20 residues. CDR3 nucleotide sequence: TGCGCCAGCAGCCAAGATGGGGCAGTCCTGGCCACCTCAAAAAAAGATACGCAGTATTTT. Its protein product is CASSQDGAVLATSKKDTQYF.

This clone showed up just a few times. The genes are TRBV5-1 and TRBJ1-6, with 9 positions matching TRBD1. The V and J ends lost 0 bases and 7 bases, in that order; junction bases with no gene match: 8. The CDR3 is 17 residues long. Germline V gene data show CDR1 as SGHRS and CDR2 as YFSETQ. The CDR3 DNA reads TGCGCCAGCAGCTTGGCAGTAGGGACAGGGCAAAATTCACCCCTCCACTTT. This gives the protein CASSLAVGTGQNSPLHF.

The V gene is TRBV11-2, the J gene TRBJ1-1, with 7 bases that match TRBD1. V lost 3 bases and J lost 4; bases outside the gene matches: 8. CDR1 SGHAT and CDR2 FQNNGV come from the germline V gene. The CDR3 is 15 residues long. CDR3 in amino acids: CASSFDRARGTEAFF. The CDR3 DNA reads TGTGCCAGCAGCTTCGACAGGGCAAGGGGCACTGAAGCTTTCTTT.

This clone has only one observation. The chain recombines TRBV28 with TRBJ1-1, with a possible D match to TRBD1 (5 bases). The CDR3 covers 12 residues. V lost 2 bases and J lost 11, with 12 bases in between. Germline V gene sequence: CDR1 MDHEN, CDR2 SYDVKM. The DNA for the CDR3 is TGTGCCAGCAGTTTAAGGGGCCCGGAGGCTTTCTTT. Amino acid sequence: CASSLRGPEAFF.

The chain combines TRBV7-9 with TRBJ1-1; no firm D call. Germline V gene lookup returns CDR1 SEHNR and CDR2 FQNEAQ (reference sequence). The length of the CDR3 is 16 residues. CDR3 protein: CSSRGLPIGVNTEAFF. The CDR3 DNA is TGTTCCTCACGGGGTCTTCCCATAGGCGTGAACACTGAAGCTTTCTTT.

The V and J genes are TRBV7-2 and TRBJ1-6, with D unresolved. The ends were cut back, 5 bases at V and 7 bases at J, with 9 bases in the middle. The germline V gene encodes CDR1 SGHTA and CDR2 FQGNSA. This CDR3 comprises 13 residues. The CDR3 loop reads CASSIWPNSPLHF. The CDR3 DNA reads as TGTGCCAGCAGCATTTGGCCAAATTCACCCCTCCACTTT.

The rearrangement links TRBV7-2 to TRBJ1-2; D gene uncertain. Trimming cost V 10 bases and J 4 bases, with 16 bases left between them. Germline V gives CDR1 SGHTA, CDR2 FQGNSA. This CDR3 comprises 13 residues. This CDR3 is CATTPEGGYGYTF. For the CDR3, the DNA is TGTGCCACCACCCCCGAGGGCGGCTATGGCTACACCTTC.

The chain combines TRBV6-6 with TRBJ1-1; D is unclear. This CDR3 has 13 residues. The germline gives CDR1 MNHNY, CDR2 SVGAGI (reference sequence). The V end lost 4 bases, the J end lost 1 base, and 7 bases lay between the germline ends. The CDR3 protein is CASSSRQNTEAFF. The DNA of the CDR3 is TGTGCCAGCAGTTCGCGACAGAACACTGAAGCTTTCTTT.

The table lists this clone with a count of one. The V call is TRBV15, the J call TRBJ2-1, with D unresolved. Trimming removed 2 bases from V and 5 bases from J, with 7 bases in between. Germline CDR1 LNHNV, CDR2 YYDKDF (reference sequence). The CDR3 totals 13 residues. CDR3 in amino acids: CATSRNVDNEQFF. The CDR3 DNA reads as TGTGCCACCAGCAGAAATGTAGACAATGAGCAGTTCTTC.

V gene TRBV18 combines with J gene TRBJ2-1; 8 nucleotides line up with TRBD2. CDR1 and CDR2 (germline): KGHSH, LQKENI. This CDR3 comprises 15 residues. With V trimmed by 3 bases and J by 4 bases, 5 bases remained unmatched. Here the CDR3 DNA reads TGTGCCAGCTCACCTTCCAGCGGGGGTTACAATGAGCAGTTCTTC. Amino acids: CASSPSSGGYNEQFF.

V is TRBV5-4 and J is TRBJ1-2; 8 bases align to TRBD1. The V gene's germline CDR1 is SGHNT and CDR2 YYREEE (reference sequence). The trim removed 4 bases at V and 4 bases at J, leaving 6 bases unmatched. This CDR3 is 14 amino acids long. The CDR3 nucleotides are TGTGCCAGCAGCCCCAGGGGGCAGACCTATGGCTACACCTTC. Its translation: CASSPRGQTYGYTF.

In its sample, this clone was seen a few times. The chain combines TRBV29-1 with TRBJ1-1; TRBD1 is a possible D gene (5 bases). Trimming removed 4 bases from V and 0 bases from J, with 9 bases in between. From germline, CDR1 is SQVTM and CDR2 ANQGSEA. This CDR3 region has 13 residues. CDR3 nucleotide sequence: TGCAGCGTTGGACAGCTCATGAACACTGAAGCTTTCTTT. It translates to CSVGQLMNTEAFF.

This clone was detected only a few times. DNA of the CDR3: TGTGCCAGCAGTCCAAAATCCACCGGGGAGCTGTTTTTT. Protein sequence: CASSPKSTGELFF. V gene TRBV14 combines with J gene TRBJ2-2; D is unclear. CDR1 SGHDN and CDR2 FVKESK come from the germline V gene. The CDR3 runs 13 residues. The V and J ends lost 6 bases and 4 bases respectively, with 9 bases between them. Based on the CDR3 plus reference TRBV14 and TRBJ2-2, the full variable domain is EAGVTQFPSHSVIEKGQTVTLRCDPISGHDNLYWYRRVMGKEIKFLLHFVKESKQDESGMPNNRFLAERTGGTYSTLKVQPAELEDSGVYFCASSPKSTGELFFGEGSRLTVL.

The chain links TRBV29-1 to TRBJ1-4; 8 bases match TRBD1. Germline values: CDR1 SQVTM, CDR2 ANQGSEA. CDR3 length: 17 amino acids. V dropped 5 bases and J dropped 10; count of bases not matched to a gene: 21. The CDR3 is CSVSLDREALLRGKLFF. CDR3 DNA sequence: TGCAGCGTTTCCCTGGACAGGGAGGCTCTCCTCCGCGGAAAACTGTTTTTT.

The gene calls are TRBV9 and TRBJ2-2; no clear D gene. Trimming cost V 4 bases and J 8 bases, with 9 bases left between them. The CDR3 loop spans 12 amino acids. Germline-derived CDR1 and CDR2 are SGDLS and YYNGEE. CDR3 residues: CASSITEGELFF. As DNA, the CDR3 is TGTGCCAGCAGCATTACAGAAGGGGAGCTGTTTTTT.

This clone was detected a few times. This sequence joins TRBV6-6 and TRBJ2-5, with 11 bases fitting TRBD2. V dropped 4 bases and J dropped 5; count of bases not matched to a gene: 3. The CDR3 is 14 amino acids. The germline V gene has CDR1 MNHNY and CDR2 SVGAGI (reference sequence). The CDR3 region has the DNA TGTGCCAGCAGTTTCCGGACTAGCGGGGAGACCCAGTACTTC. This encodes CASSFRTSGETQYF.

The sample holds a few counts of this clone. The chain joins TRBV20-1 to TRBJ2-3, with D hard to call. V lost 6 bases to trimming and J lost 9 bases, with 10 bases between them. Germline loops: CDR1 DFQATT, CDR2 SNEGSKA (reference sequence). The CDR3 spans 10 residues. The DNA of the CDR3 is TGCAGTGCCGGCGGCGGAACGCAGTATTTT. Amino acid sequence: CSAGGGTQYF.

The CDR3 protein is CASSKRDSYNEQFF. CDR3 bases: TGTGCCAGTAGTAAGAGGGACTCCTACAATGAGCAGTTCTTC. This chain connects TRBV19 to TRBJ2-1; D may be TRBD2 (5 bases). This CDR3 is built from 14 residues. Trimming removed 4 bases at V and 0 bases at J, with 7 bases between. CDR1 is LNHDA, CDR2 SQIVND, per germline (reference sequence).

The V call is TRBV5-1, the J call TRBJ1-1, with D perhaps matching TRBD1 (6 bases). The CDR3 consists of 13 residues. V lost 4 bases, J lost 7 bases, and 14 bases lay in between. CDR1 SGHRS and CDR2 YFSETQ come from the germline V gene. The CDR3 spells CASSTPGQIEAFF. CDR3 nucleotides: TGCGCCAGCAGCACCCCGGGACAAATTGAAGCTTTCTTT.

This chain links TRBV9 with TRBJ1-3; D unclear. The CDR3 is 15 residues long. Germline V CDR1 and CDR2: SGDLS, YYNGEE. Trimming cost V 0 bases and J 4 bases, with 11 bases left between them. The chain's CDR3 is CASSVGQVLGNTIYF. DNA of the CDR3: TGTGCCAGCAGCGTAGGGCAGGTATTAGGAAACACCATATATTTT. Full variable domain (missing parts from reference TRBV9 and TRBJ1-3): DSGVTQTPKHLITATGQRVTLRCSPRSGDLSVYWYQQSLDQGLQFLIQYYNGEERAKGNILERFSAQQFPDLHSELNLSSLELGDSALYFCASSVGQVLGNTIYFGEGSWLTVV.

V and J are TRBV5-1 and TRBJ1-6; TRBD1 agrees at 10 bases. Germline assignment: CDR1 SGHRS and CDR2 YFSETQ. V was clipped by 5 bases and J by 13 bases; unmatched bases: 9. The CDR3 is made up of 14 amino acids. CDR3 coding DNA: TGCGCCAGCAGGGGCGGACAGGGGGGTACGCCCCTCCACTTT. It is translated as CASRGGQGGTPLHF.

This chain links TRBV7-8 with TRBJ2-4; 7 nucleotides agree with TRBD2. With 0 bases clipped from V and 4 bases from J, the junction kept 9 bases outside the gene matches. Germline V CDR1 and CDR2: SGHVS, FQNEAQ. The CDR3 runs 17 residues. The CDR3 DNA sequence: TGTGCCAGCAGCTTAGCAAAAAGGGGAGGGTCAAAAAACATTCAGTACTTC. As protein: CASSLAKRGGSKNIQYF.

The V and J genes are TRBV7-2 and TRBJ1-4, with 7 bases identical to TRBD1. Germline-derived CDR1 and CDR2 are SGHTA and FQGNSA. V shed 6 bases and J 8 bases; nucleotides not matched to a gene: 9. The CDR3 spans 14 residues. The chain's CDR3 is CASSPTGSWEKLFF. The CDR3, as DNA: TGTGCCAGCAGTCCGACAGGGAGTTGGGAAAAACTGTTTTTT.

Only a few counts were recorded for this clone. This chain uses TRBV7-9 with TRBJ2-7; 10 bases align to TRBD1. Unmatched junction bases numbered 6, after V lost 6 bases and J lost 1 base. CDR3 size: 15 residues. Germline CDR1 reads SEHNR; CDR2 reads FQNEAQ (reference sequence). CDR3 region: CASSYGTGASYEQYF. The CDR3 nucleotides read TGTGCCAGCAGTTACGGGACAGGGGCATCCTACGAGCAGTACTTC.

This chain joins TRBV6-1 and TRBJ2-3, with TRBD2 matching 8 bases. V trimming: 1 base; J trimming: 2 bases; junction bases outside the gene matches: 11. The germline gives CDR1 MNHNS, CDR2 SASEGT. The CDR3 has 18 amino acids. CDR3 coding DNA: TGTGCCAGCAGTGAAGGAGTTAGGAGCGGGGGATTCACAGATACGCAGTATTTT. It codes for CASSEGVRSGGFTDTQYF.